These T cell receptor beta chains were read from a single sample in a study of blood T cell repertoires in COVID-19. Only in-frame clones appear in the TCRdb table, and some are missing; sequencing was by immunoSEQ multiplex PCR. This table holds 100,000 to 150,000 clones, around 89% found once. The sample comprised peripheral blood. These receptors all come from a man aged 50-60 years with active or convalescent COVID-19. Each CDR3 is given with its conserved first and last residue. A D gene is named only where the DNA matches it firmly. Rows may omit the clone size; those that give it use once, few, many or a size class.

j_gene: TRBJ2-2; v_gene: TRBV19; d_gene: .; abundance: once; CDR3aa: CASRTLAGNTGELFF; CDR3nt: TGTGCCAGTAGGACACTCGCCGGGAACACCGGGGAGCTGTTTTTT
j_gene: TRBJ2-3; v_gene: TRBV11-2; d_gene: .; abundance: .; CDR3aa: CASSSRLDGYTDTQYF; CDR3nt: TGTGCCAGCAGCTCCAGACTAGACGGGTACACAGATACGCAGTATTTT
j_gene: TRBJ2-5; v_gene: TRBV30; d_gene: .; abundance: many; CDR3aa: CAWSVDSRETQYF; CDR3nt: TGTGCCTGGAGTGTCGACAGTCGGGAGACCCAGTACTTC
j_gene: TRBJ2-5; v_gene: TRBV12-5; d_gene: TRBD1; abundance: .; CDR3aa: CASGPPTGGETQYF; CDR3nt: TGTGCTAGTGGTCCGCCGACAGGGGGAGAGACCCAGTACTTC
j_gene: TRBJ2-1; v_gene: TRBV19; d_gene: .; abundance: .; CDR3aa: CASSMPGGTSYNEQFF; CDR3nt: TGTGCCAGTAGTATGCCTGGCGGGACTTCCTACAATGAGCAGTTCTTC
j_gene: TRBJ2-1; v_gene: TRBV7-2; d_gene: TRBD2; abundance: .; CDR3aa: CASSPVGGGVYNEQFF; CDR3nt: TGTGCCAGCAGTCCAGTGGGCGGGGGGGTATACAATGAGCAGTTCTTC
j_gene: TRBJ2-2; v_gene: TRBV25-1; d_gene: .; abundance: .; CDR3aa: CASTKNGQGNTGELFF; CDR3nt: TGTGCCAGCACTAAAAATGGGCAGGGGAACACCGGGGAGCTGTTTTTT
j_gene: TRBJ2-7; v_gene: TRBV19; d_gene: TRBD1; abundance: few; CDR3aa: CASSGQGKSYEQYF; CDR3nt: TGTGCCAGTAGTGGACAGGGCAAGAGTTACGAGCAGTACTTC
j_gene: TRBJ2-5; v_gene: TRBV11-2; d_gene: TRBD1; abundance: .; CDR3aa: CASSGSTGGGKTQYF; CDR3nt: TGTGCCAGCAGCGGCTCGACAGGGGGTGGCAAGACCCAGTACTTC
j_gene: TRBJ2-7; v_gene: TRBV12-5; d_gene: TRBD2; abundance: .; CDR3aa: CATSGLGAAYEQYF; CDR3nt: TGTGCTACTAGCGGGCTGGGCGCCGCCTACGAGCAGTACTTC
j_gene: TRBJ1-5; v_gene: TRBV14; d_gene: TRBD1; abundance: .; CDR3aa: CASSQDRGTGNQPQHF; CDR3nt: TGTGCCAGCAGCCAAGATCGGGGGACAGGGAATCAGCCCCAGCATTTT
j_gene: TRBJ2-3; v_gene: TRBV5-1; d_gene: TRBD2; abundance: .; CDR3aa: CASSVAGDMTDTQYF; CDR3nt: TGCGCCAGCAGCGTAGCGGGGGATATGACAGATACGCAGTATTTT
j_gene: TRBJ2-1; v_gene: TRBV7-8; d_gene: TRBD1; abundance: once; CDR3aa: CASSQGAEQFF; CDR3nt: TGTGCCAGCAGCCAGGGGGCTGAGCAGTTCTTC
j_gene: TRBJ2-7; v_gene: TRBV10-2; d_gene: TRBD1; abundance: .; CDR3aa: CASSEGDRGGYEQYF; CDR3nt: TGCGCCAGCAGTGAGGGGGACAGGGGGGGCTACGAGCAGTACTTC
j_gene: TRBJ2-1; v_gene: TRBV19; d_gene: TRBD1; abundance: .; CDR3aa: CASGTTGGPSSSMYNEQFF; CDR3nt: TGTGCTTCGGGGACGACAGGGGGCCCTTCATCCTCTATGTACAATGAGCAGTTCTTC
j_gene: TRBJ2-7; v_gene: TRBV30; d_gene: .; abundance: .; CDR3aa: CAWTRGSPYEQYF; CDR3nt: TGTGCCTGGACCCGCGGGTCCCCCTACGAGCAGTACTTC
j_gene: TRBJ2-2; v_gene: TRBV6-5; d_gene: .; abundance: .; CDR3aa: CASSYGGAGELFF; CDR3nt: TGTGCCAGCAGTTACGGCGGCGCCGGGGAGCTGTTTTTT
j_gene: TRBJ1-2; v_gene: TRBV9; d_gene: TRBD1; abundance: .; CDR3aa: CASSDKPGQGVYGYTF; CDR3nt: TGTGCCAGCAGCGACAAACCGGGACAGGGGGTTTATGGCTACACCTTC
j_gene: TRBJ2-1; v_gene: TRBV18; d_gene: TRBD1; abundance: .; CDR3aa: CASSSLGTGAVNEQFF; CDR3nt: TGTGCCAGCTCAAGCCTTGGGACAGGGGCCGTCAATGAGCAGTTCTTC
j_gene: TRBJ2-1; v_gene: TRBV28; d_gene: TRBD2; abundance: .; CDR3aa: CASSLSLAGNEQFF; CDR3nt: TGTGCCAGCAGTTTATCTCTAGCGGGTAATGAGCAGTTCTTC
j_gene: TRBJ2-7; v_gene: TRBV5-3; d_gene: .; abundance: .; CDR3aa: CARSPKLGTTTYEQYF; CDR3nt: TGTGCCAGAAGCCCAAAACTCGGGACAACCACCTACGAGCAGTACTTC
j_gene: TRBJ2-1; v_gene: TRBV3-1/TRBV3-2; d_gene: TRBD2; abundance: .; CDR3aa: CASRRGGINNEQFF; CDR3nt: TGTGCCAGCAGGCGGGGGGGCATTAACAATGAGCAGTTCTTC
j_gene: TRBJ1-5; v_gene: TRBV6-1; d_gene: .; abundance: .; CDR3aa: CASSETRQPNQPQHF; CDR3nt: TGTGCCAGCAGTGAAACGCGACAGCCAAATCAGCCCCAGCATTTT
j_gene: TRBJ1-5; v_gene: TRBV5-1; d_gene: .; abundance: .; CDR3aa: CASSPDTYSNQPQHF; CDR3nt: TGCGCCAGCAGCCCGGACACCTATAGCAATCAGCCCCAGCATTTT
j_gene: TRBJ2-7; v_gene: TRBV4-1; d_gene: TRBD1; abundance: .; CDR3aa: CASSHLDREPWQYF; CDR3nt: TGCGCCAGCAGCCACCTCGACAGGGAACCTTGGCAGTACTTC
j_gene: TRBJ1-4; v_gene: TRBV5-1; d_gene: .; abundance: .; CDR3aa: CASSFQGTNEKLFF; CDR3nt: TGCGCCAGCAGCTTCCAGGGAACTAATGAAAAACTGTTTTTT
j_gene: TRBJ2-3; v_gene: TRBV5-1; d_gene: .; abundance: .; CDR3aa: CASSLAQGRADTQYF; CDR3nt: TGCGCCAGCAGCTTGGCCCAGGGAAGGGCAGATACGCAGTATTTT
j_gene: TRBJ1-1; v_gene: TRBV28; d_gene: TRBD1; abundance: .; CDR3aa: CASSLQGAVGGITEAFF; CDR3nt: TGTGCCAGCAGTCTACAGGGGGCGGTAGGGGGCATCACTGAAGCTTTCTTT
j_gene: TRBJ2-3; v_gene: TRBV28; d_gene: TRBD1; abundance: .; CDR3aa: CASSWDRGLGDTQYF; CDR3nt: TGTGCCAGCAGTTGGGACAGGGGGCTCGGAGATACGCAGTATTTT
j_gene: TRBJ2-2; v_gene: TRBV7-7; d_gene: .; abundance: .; CDR3aa: CASSVEGHPTGELFF; CDR3nt: TGTGCCAGCAGCGTCGAAGGACACCCCACCGGGGAGCTGTTTTTT
j_gene: TRBJ1-2; v_gene: TRBV10-3; d_gene: TRBD1; abundance: .; CDR3aa: CAISEDRDSGYTF; CDR3nt: TGTGCCATCAGTGAGGACAGGGACAGTGGCTACACCTTC
j_gene: TRBJ2-2; v_gene: TRBV30; d_gene: .; abundance: .; CDR3aa: CAWSRGGTNTGELFF; CDR3nt: TGTGCCTGGAGTCGGGGTGGAACGAACACCGGGGAGCTGTTTTTT
j_gene: TRBJ2-1; v_gene: TRBV6-5; d_gene: .; abundance: .; CDR3aa: CASSSQGNEQFF; CDR3nt: TGTGCCAGCAGTTCACAGGGCAATGAGCAGTTCTTC
j_gene: TRBJ1-1; v_gene: TRBV4-3; d_gene: .; abundance: .; CDR3aa: CASSQMGAHTEAFF; CDR3nt: TGCGCCAGCAGCCAGATGGGGGCCCACACTGAAGCTTTCTTT
j_gene: TRBJ1-1; v_gene: TRBV29-1; d_gene: TRBD1; abundance: .; CDR3aa: CSVSTGVNTEAFF; CDR3nt: TGCAGCGTCTCCACAGGGGTGAACACTGAAGCTTTCTTT
j_gene: TRBJ2-3; v_gene: TRBV30; d_gene: TRBD2; abundance: .; CDR3aa: CAWSGTSGGPQYF; CDR3nt: TGTGCCTGGAGTGGGACTAGCGGGGGTCCGCAGTATTTT
j_gene: TRBJ2-3; v_gene: TRBV4-1; d_gene: .; abundance: .; CDR3aa: CASSQDRQVTDTQYF; CDR3nt: TGCGCCAGCAGCCAAGATCGCCAGGTCACAGATACGCAGTATTTT
j_gene: TRBJ1-3; v_gene: TRBV4-1; d_gene: .; abundance: .; CDR3aa: CASSQASGTEAGNTIYF; CDR3nt: TGCGCCAGCAGCCAAGCTTCAGGTACGGAGGCTGGAAACACCATATATTTT
j_gene: TRBJ2-3; v_gene: TRBV27; d_gene: TRBD2; abundance: once; CDR3aa: CASSLTSAFTDTQYF; CDR3nt: TGTGCCAGCAGTTTGACTAGCGCATTCACAGATACGCAGTATTTT
j_gene: TRBJ2-3; v_gene: TRBV7-8; d_gene: .; abundance: .; CDR3aa: CASSRRAGTTRLTDTQYF; CDR3nt: TGTGCCAGCAGCCGACGAGCTGGAACGACCAGGCTTACAGATACGCAGTATTTT
j_gene: TRBJ2-3; v_gene: TRBV6-5; d_gene: .; abundance: .; CDR3aa: CASTTGQAIDTQYF; CDR3nt: TGTGCCAGCACCACAGGGCAGGCGATAGATACGCAGTATTTT
j_gene: TRBJ2-5; v_gene: TRBV28; d_gene: .; abundance: .; CDR3aa: CASSSYQRAGDF; CDR3nt: TGTGCCAGCAGTTCATACCAGAGGGCAGGGGACTTC
j_gene: TRBJ2-2; v_gene: TRBV24-1; d_gene: .; abundance: .; CDR3aa: CATSDLGGVGTGELFF; CDR3nt: TGTGCCACCAGTGATTTAGGGGGGGTCGGTACCGGGGAGCTGTTTTTT
j_gene: TRBJ2-5; v_gene: TRBV12-5; d_gene: TRBD1; abundance: .; CDR3aa: CASGRTGGWETQYF; CDR3nt: TGTGCTAGTGGGCGCACAGGGGGCTGGGAGACCCAGTACTTC
j_gene: TRBJ1-2; v_gene: TRBV12-5; d_gene: .; abundance: .; CDR3aa: CASGPLPQLWDTF; CDR3nt: TGTGCTAGTGGCCCCCTTCCCCAACTATGGGACACCTTC